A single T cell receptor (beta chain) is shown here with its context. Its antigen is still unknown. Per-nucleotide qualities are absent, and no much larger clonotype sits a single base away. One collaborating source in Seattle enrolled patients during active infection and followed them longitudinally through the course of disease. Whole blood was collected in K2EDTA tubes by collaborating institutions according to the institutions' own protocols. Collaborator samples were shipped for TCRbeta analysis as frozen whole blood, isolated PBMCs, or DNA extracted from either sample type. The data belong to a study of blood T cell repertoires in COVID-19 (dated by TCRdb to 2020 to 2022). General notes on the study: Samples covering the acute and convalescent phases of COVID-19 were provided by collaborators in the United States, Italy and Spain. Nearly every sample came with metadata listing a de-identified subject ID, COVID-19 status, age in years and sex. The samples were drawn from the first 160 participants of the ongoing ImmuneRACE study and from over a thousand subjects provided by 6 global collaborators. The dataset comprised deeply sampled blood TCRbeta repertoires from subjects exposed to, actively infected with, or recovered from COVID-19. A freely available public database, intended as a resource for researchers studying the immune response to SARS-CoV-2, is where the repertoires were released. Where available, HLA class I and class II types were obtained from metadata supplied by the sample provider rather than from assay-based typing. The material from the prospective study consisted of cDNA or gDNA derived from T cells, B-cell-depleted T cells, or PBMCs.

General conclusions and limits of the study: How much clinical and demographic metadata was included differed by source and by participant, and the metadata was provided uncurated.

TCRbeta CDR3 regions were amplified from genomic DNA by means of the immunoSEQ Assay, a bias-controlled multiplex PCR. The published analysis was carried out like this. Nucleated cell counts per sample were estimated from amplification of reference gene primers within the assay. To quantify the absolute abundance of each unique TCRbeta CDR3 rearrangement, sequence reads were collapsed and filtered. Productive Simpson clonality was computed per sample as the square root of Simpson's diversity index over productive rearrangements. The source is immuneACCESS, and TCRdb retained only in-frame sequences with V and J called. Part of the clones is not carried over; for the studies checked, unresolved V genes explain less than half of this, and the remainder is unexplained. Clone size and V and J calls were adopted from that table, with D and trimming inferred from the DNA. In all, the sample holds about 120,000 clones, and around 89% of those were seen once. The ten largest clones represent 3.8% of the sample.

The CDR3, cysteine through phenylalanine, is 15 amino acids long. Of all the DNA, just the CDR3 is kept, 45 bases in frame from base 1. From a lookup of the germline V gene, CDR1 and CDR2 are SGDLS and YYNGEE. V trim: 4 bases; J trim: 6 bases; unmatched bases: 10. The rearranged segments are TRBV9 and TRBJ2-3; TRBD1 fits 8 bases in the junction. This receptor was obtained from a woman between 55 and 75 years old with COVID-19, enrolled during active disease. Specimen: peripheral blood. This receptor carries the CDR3 CASSLGDRSLDTQYF. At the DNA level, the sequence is TGTGCCAGCAGCCTGGGGGACAGGAGTTTGGATACGCAGTATTTT.